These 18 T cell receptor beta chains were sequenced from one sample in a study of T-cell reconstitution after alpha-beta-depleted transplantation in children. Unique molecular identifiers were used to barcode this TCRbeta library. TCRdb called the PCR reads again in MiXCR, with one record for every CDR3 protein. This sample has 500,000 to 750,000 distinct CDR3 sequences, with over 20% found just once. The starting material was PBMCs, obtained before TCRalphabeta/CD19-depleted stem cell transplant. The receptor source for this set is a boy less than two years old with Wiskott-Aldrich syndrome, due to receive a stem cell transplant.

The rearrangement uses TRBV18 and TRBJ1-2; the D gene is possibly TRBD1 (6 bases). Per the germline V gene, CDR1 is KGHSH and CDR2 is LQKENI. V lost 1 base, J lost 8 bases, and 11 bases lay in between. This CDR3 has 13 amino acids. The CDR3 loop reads CASSPRTVDGYTF. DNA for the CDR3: TGTGCCAGCTCACCACGGACAGTGGACGGCTACACCTTC.

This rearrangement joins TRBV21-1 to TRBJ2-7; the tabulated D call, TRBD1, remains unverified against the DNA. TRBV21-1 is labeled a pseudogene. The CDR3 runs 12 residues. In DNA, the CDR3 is TGTGCCAGCGTAACGGGAAGGGGCGAGCAGTACTTC. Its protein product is CASVTGRGEQYF.

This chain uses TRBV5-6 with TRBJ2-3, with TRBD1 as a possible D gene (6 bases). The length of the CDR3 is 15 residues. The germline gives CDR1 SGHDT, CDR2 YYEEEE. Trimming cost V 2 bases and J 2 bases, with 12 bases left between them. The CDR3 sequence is CASSFRTVATDTQYF. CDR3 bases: TGTGCCAGCAGCTTTCGGACAGTCGCCACAGATACGCAGTATTTT.

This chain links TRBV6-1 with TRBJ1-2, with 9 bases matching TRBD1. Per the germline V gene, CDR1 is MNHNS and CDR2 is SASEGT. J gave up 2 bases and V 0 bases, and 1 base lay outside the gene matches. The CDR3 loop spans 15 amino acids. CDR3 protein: CASSEAGTGNYGYTF. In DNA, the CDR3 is TGTGCCAGCAGTGAAGCGGGGACAGGGAACTATGGCTACACCTTC.

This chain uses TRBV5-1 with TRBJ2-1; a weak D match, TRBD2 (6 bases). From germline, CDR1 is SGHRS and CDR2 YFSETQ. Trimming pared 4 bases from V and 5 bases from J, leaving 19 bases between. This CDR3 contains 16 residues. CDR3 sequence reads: CASSVYFGTRNNEQFF. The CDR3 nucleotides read TGCGCCAGCAGCGTCTATTTCGGGACTCGAAACAATGAGCAGTTCTTC.

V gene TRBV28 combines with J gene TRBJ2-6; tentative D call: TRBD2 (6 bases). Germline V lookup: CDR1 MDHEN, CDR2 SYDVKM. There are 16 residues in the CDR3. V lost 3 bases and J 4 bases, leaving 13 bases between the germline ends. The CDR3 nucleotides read TGTGCCAGCAGTTTGGGTCCGGGGGTCGGGGCCAACGTCCTGACTTTC. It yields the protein CASSLGPGVGANVLTF.

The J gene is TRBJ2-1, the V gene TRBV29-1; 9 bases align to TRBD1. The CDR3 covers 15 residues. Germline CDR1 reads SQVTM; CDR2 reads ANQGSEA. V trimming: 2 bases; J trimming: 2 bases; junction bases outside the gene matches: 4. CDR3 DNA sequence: TGCAGCGTTGAACGGGGACAGGGAGCCTACAATGAGCAGTTCTTC. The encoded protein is CSVERGQGAYNEQFF.

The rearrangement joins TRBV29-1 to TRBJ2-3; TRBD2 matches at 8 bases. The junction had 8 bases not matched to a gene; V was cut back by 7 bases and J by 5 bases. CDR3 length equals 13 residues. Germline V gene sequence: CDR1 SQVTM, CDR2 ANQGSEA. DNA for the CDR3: TGCAGCGCTTGCCGACTAGCGCTAGATACGCAGTATTTT. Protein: CSACRLALDTQYF.

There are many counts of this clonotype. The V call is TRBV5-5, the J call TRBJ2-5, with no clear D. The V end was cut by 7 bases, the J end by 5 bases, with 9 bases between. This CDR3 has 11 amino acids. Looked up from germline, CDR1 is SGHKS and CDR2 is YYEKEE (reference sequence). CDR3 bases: TGTGCCAGCTCCTATTCCGAGACCCAGTACTTC. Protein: CASSYSETQYF.

CDR3 bases: TGTGCCACCAGCAGGGGGCCAGCCACCGGGGAGCTGTTTTTT. Its protein is CATSRGPATGELFF. The chain links TRBV15 to TRBJ2-2; D is perhaps TRBD1 (5 bases). Trimming took off 3 bases at V and 4 bases at J, with 9 bases between the two ends. The CDR3 has 14 amino acids. Germline values: CDR1 LNHNV, CDR2 YYDKDF (reference sequence).

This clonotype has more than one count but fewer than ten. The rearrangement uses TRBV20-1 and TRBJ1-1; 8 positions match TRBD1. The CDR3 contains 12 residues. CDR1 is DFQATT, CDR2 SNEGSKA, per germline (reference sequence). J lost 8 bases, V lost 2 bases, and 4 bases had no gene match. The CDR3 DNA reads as TGCAGTGCTAGACTCCGGGACAGGGAAGCTTTCTTT. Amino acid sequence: CSARLRDREAFF.

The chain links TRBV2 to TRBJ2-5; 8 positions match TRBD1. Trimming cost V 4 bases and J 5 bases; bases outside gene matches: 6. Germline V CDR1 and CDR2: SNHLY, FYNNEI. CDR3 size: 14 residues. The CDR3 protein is CASSVDRAAETQYF. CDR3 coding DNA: TGTGCCAGCAGTGTGGACAGGGCGGCGGAGACCCAGTACTTC. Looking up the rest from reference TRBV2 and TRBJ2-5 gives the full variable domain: EPEVTQTPSHQVTQMGQEVILRCVPISNHLYFYWYRQILGQKVEFLVSFYNNEISEKSEIFDDQFSVERPDGSNFTLKIRSTKLEDSAMYFCASSVDRAAETQYFGPGTRLLVL.

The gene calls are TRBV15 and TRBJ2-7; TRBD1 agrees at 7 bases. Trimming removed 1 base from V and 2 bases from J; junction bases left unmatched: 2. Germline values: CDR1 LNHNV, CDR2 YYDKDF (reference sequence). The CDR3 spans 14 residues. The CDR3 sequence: CATSRGDSTYEQYF. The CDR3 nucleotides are TGTGCCACCAGCAGAGGGGACAGTACCTACGAGCAGTACTTC.

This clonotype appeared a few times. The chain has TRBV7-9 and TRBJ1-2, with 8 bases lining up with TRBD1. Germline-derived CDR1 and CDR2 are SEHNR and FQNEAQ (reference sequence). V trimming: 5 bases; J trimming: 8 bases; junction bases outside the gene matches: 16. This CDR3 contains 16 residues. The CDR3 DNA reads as TGTGCCAGCAGCCTAGGACAGGGTACGGCGCCTCGGGGCTACACCTTC. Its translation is CASSLGQGTAPRGYTF.

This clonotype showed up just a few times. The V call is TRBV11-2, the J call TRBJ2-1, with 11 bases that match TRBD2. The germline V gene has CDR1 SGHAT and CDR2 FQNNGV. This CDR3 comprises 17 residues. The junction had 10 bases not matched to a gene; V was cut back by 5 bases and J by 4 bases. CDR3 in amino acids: CASSIYAGLAEYNEQFF. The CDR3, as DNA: TGTGCCAGCAGCATCTACGCGGGACTAGCGGAGTACAATGAGCAGTTCTTC.

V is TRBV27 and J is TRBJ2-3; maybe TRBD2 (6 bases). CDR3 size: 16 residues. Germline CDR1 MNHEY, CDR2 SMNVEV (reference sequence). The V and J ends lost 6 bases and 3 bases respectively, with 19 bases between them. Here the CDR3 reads CASRKGRLVFTDTQYF. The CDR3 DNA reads TGTGCCAGCAGGAAGGGGCGACTAGTATTTACAGATACGCAGTATTTT.

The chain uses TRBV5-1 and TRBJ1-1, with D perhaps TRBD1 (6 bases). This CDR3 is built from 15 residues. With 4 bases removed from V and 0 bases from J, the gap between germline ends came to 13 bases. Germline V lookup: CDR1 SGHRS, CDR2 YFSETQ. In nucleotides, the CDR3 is TGCGCCAGCAGCCCGATACAGGGTTTGAACACTGAAGCTTTCTTT. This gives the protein CASSPIQGLNTEAFF.

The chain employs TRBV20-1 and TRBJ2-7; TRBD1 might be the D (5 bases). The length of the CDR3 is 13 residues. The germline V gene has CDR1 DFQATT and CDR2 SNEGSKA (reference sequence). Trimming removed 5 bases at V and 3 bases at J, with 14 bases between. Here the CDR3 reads CSAGQGSVYEQYF. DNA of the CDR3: TGCAGTGCTGGTCAGGGTTCGGTCTACGAGCAGTACTTC.